The sequence of this TCR beta chain was determined in a study of blood T cell repertoires in COVID-19. The CDR3 length is 16 residues. Germline V gene sequence: CDR1 SGHRS, CDR2 YFSETQ. The junction had 10 bases not matched to a gene; V was cut back by 3 bases and J by 1 base. Profiling relied on immunoSEQ multiplex PCR, and the TCRdb table lists in-frame clones only, not all of them. The data show 300,000 to 350,000 clones, 88% seen once. V usage is TRBV5-1 and J usage is TRBJ2-7, with TRBD1 matching over 7 bases. This TCR was recovered from a man aged 25 to 40 who had recovered from COVID-19. The sample was PBMCs or T cells enriched from blood (not recorded which). CDR3 protein: CASSSYQETGSYEQYF. CDR3 sequence (DNA): TGCGCCAGCAGCTCATACCAAGAGACAGGGTCCTACGAGCAGTACTTC.